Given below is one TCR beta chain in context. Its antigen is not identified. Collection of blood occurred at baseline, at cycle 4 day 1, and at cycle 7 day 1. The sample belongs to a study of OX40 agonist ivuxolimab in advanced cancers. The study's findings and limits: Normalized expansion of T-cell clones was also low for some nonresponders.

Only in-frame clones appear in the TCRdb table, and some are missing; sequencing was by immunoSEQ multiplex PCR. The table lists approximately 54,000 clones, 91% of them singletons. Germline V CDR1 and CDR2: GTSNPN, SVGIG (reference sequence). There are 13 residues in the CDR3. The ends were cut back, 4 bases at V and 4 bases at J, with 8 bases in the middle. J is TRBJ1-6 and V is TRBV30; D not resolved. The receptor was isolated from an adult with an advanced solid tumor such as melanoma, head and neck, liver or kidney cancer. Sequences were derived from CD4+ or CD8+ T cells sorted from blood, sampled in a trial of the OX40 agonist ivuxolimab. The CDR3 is CAWKESYNSPLHF. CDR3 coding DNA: TGTGCCTGGAAGGAGAGTTATAATTCACCCCTCCACTTT.